These T cell receptor beta chains were read from a single sample in a study of blood T cell repertoires in COVID-19. The table came from immunoSEQ multiplex PCR; TCRdb's copy has only in-frame clones and leaves some out. The table shows about 86,000 clones, with approximately 78% occurring only once. The material sequenced was peripheral blood. The origin of the receptors is an elderly woman with acute or convalescent COVID-19. Each CDR3 is given with its conserved first and last residue. D genes are given only for firm matches. The size field is filled for only some rows; it gives once, few, many or a size class.

size | D | J | length | V | DNA | CDR3
few | NA | TRBJ1-5 | 14 | TRBV27 | TGTGCCAGTAGTAGAGGGATGGGCAATCAGCCCCAGCATTTT | CASSRGMGNQPQHF
NA | TRBD2 | TRBJ2-3 | 13 | TRBV5-6 | TGTGCCAGCAGCTTAGCGGGAGAAGATACGCAGTATTTT | CASSLAGEDTQYF
NA | NA | TRBJ1-1 | 11 | TRBV6-5 | TGTGCCAGCAGTTACAGAGGGTTGGCTTTCTTT | CASSYRGLAFF
NA | NA | TRBJ2-1 | 15 | TRBV19 | TGTGCCAGTAGTATCGGACAGAGCTCCTACAATGAGCAGTTCTTC | CASSIGQSSYNEQFF
NA | NA | TRBJ1-5 | 15 | TRBV24-1 | TGTGCCACCAGTGAGGGACAACCACGCGGATCGCCCCAGCATTTT | CATSEGQPRGSPQHF
NA | NA | TRBJ1-5 | 14 | TRBV28 | TGTGCCAGCAGTTTTGGGACTGGCAATCAGCCCCAGCATTTT | CASSFGTGNQPQHF
NA | NA | TRBJ1-1 | 15 | TRBV18 | TGTGCCAGCTCACCGGTGGGGAGGGCGGTCACTGAAGCTTTCTTT | CASSPVGRAVTEAFF
NA | NA | TRBJ1-5 | 12 | TRBV25-1 | TGTGCCAGCAGTGTTAACAATCAGCCCCAGCATTTT | CASSVNNQPQHF
NA | TRBD1 | TRBJ1-2 | 15 | TRBV9 | TGTGCCAGCTCCTTGGGGACAGGGGTTGACTATGGCTACACCTTC | CASSLGTGVDYGYTF
NA | NA | TRBJ1-4 | 14 | TRBV6-5 | TGTGCCAGCAGTCGCAGGGTAGTAGATGAAAAACTGTTTTTT | CASSRRVVDEKLFF
NA | TRBD1 | TRBJ2-7 | 14 | TRBV11-2 | TGTGCCAGCAGGTCGACAGGGGGTTCCTACGAGCAGTACTTC | CASRSTGGSYEQYF
NA | TRBD2 | TRBJ2-7 | 13 | TRBV28 | TGTGCCACCGGGACTAGAGGCTCCTACGAGCAGTACTTC | CATGTRGSYEQYF
NA | TRBD2 | TRBJ2-7 | 18 | TRBV3-1/TRBV3-2 | TGTGCCAGCAGTCCAAGGGGTAAGCGGGGGGCTCTCCTGGGCGAGCAGTACTTC | CASSPRGKRGALLGEQYF
NA | TRBD2 | TRBJ2-1 | 14 | TRBV27 | TGTGCCAGCAGTTTAGGTAGGGACTACGTCGTGCAGTTCTTC | CASSLGRDYVVQFF
NA | TRBD1 | TRBJ2-7 | 13 | TRBV2 | TGTGCCAGCAGGCGGCAGGGGGTTATCGAGCAGTACTTC | CASRRQGVIEQYF
NA | NA | TRBJ2-2 | 17 | TRBV11-2 | TGTGCCAGCAGCTTAGCACAAGGAGGGAGAAGAGGCGGGGAGCTGTTTTTT | CASSLAQGGRRGGELFF
NA | TRBD2 | TRBJ2-5 | 17 | TRBV5-5 | TGTGCCAGCAGCTTGGCCATTGGCGGGGGGGCCTTGGAGACCCAGTACTTC | CASSLAIGGGALETQYF
NA | NA | TRBJ2-5 | 14 | TRBV28 | TGTGCCAGCAGTTTTGAGCGGTCCCAAGAGACCCAGTACTTC | CASSFERSQETQYF
NA | NA | TRBJ1-2 | 12 | TRBV27 | TGTGCCAGCAGTTATCAGGGGCATGGCTACACCTTC | CASSYQGHGYTF
NA | NA | TRBJ1-1 | 13 | TRBV7-9 | TGTGCCAGCAGCCCGCAGGGTGGGACTGAAGCTTTCTTT | CASSPQGGTEAFF
NA | NA | TRBJ2-3 | 15 | TRBV6-5 | TGTGCCAGCAGTACCCCCAGCGGAACCACAGATACGCAGTATTTT | CASSTPSGTTDTQYF
NA | NA | TRBJ2-6 | 16 | TRBV5-4 | TGTGCCAGCAGCTTGGCCTGGCCTTCTGGGGCCAACGTCCTGACTTTC | CASSLAWPSGANVLTF
NA | TRBD2 | TRBJ2-1 | 20 | TRBV19 | TGTGCCAGTAGTATAGATTTGGGGGGGGTAGCGCCTAGCTCCTACAATGAGCAGTTCTTC | CASSIDLGGVAPSSYNEQFF
NA | NA | TRBJ1-4 | 14 | TRBV5-1 | TGCGCCAGCAGCTTGCGCGGCGCTAATGAAAAACTGTTTTTT | CASSLRGANEKLFF
NA | NA | TRBJ1-1 | 13 | TRBV18 | TGTGCCAGCTCATCGAACGGGAACACTGAAGCTTTCTTT | CASSSNGNTEAFF
few | NA | TRBJ2-7 | 16 | TRBV9 | TGTGCCAGCAGCGTAGGACCCCCAGGGGATGGGTACGAGCAGTACTTC | CASSVGPPGDGYEQYF
NA | NA | TRBJ1-2 | 15 | TRBV9 | TGTGCCAGCAGCGCCCTTGACAGGACGGACTATGGCTACACCTTC | CASSALDRTDYGYTF
NA | TRBD1 | TRBJ2-7 | 18 | TRBV3-1/TRBV3-2 | TGTGCCAGCAGCCAAGATCCCTCCTCGGGGACAGGGTTCGACGAGCAGTACTTC | CASSQDPSSGTGFDEQYF
NA | NA | TRBJ1-6 | 15 | TRBV5-6 | TGTGCCAGCAGCTTGGCCAGTAACTATAATTCACCCCTCCACTTT | CASSLASNYNSPLHF
few | NA | TRBJ2-5 | 12 | TRBV19 | TGTGCCAGTAGAAGCGGTGAGGAGACCCAGTACTTC | CASRSGEETQYF
NA | NA | TRBJ1-6 | 13 | TRBV10-1 | TGCGCCAGCAGTGAGGAAGGGAGTTCACCCCTCCACTTT | CASSEEGSSPLHF
NA | TRBD1 | TRBJ1-2 | 15 | TRBV28 | TGTGCCAGCAACTCCGCCGGGACAGGGGTTTATGGCTACACCTTC | CASNSAGTGVYGYTF
NA | NA | TRBJ2-5 | 15 | TRBV9 | TGTGCCAGCAGCGTAGGGCCAGGGGAACAAGAGACCCAGTACTTC | CASSVGPGEQETQYF
NA | NA | TRBJ2-1 | 13 | TRBV14 | TGTGCCAGCAGCCCAGAAGGCCTAGGCGAGCAGTTCTTC | CASSPEGLGEQFF
few | TRBD1 | TRBJ1-6 | 14 | TRBV7-9 | TGTGCCAGCAGCGCGACAGGGCTGGATTCACCCCTCCACTTT | CASSATGLDSPLHF
NA | TRBD1 | TRBJ2-7 | 15 | TRBV5-1 | TGCGCCAGCAGCTGGCAGGGGGCAAGCTCCTACGAGCAGTACTTC | CASSWQGASSYEQYF
few | TRBD2 | TRBJ2-1 | 16 | TRBV18 | TGTGCCAGCTCACCCGGGGGGGCAATCTCCTACAATGAGCAGTTCTTC | CASSPGGAISYNEQFF
NA | NA | TRBJ1-1 | 14 | TRBV19 | TGTGCCAGTACCCCGGCTGGACAGTCCACTGAAGCTTTCTTT | CASTPAGQSTEAFF
NA | NA | TRBJ1-4 | 14 | TRBV6-5 | TGTGCCAGCACCGGGGGGTGGGGAAGTGAAAAACTGTTTTTT | CASTGGWGSEKLFF
NA | NA | TRBJ2-3 | 15 | TRBV28 | TGTGCCAGCAGTTTAATCAGGGGCTCCCCTCGGGCGCAGTATTTT | CASSLIRGSPRAQYF
NA | TRBD1 | TRBJ2-1 | 14 | TRBV10-3 | TGTGCCATCGGGGACAGGGCGAGAAACAATGAGCAGTTCTTC | CAIGDRARNNEQFF
NA | NA | TRBJ2-3 | 17 | TRBV7-6 | TGTGCCAGCAGCTTAGGTGGGGGGTCCTCTAGCACAGATACGCAGTATTTT | CASSLGGGSSSTDTQYF
NA | TRBD2 | TRBJ2-1 | 13 | TRBV5-4 | TGTGCCAGCAGCTCCGGGGGGAGGGATGAGCAGTTCTTC | CASSSGGRDEQFF
once | TRBD2 | TRBJ2-1 | 15 | TRBV9 | TGTGCCAGCACCGATAGCGGGAGGGAGGAGAATGAGCAGTTCTTC | CASTDSGREENEQFF
NA | TRBD2 | TRBJ2-1 | 14 | TRBV6-6 | TGTGCCAGCAGTAGCGGGAGGGGCTACAATGAGCAGTTCTTC | CASSSGRGYNEQFF
NA | TRBD2 | TRBJ2-1 | 16 | TRBV14 | TGTGCCAGCAGCCAGGGCCAGCGGGAGATCTACAATGAGCAGTTCTTC | CASSQGQREIYNEQFF
NA | TRBD2 | TRBJ2-3 | 12 | TRBV6-5 | TGTGCCAGTTCCACTAGCGGGGATACGCAGTATTTT | CASSTSGDTQYF
NA | TRBD1 | TRBJ1-2 | 15 | TRBV28 | TGTGCCAGCGCGGGCCATCTACAGGGGGACTATGGCTACACCTTC | CASAGHLQGDYGYTF
NA | NA | TRBJ1-1 | 14 | TRBV5-1 | TGCGCCAGCAGCTCGGACACATTGAACACTGAAGCTTTCTTT | CASSSDTLNTEAFF
few | NA | TRBJ1-2 | 16 | TRBV19 | TGTGCCAGTAGTACGACGGGAACTCCTTGGAACTATGGCTACACCTTC | CASSTTGTPWNYGYTF
once | TRBD1 | TRBJ1-1 | 14 | TRBV5-1 | TGCGCCAGCAGCCTCGGACAGGGTGGGGCTGAAGCTTTCTTT | CASSLGQGGAEAFF
NA | NA | TRBJ2-1 | 11 | TRBV20-1 | TGCAGTGCACTGAGGGACAATGAGCAGTTCTTC | CSALRDNEQFF
NA | TRBD1 | TRBJ1-1 | 15 | TRBV6-5 | TGTGCCAGCCGATCCGGGACAGTGGTATTCACTGAAGCTTTCTTT | CASRSGTVVFTEAFF
NA | NA | TRBJ2-4 | 18 | TRBV25-1 | TGTGCCAGCAGTGAATGGGTAACGGGAGAGAGAGCCAAAAACATTCAGTACTTC | CASSEWVTGERAKNIQYF
NA | NA | TRBJ1-2 | 16 | TRBV11-2 | TGTGCCAGCAGCCCATCAATCGGGGGACGATTGGGACGCTACACCTTC | CASSPSIGGRLGRYTF
NA | TRBD1 | TRBJ1-2 | 15 | TRBV9 | TGTGCCAGCAGCGTAGACCCGACAGGGGTCTATGGCTACACCTTC | CASSVDPTGVYGYTF
NA | NA | TRBJ1-1 | 15 | TRBV23-1 | TGCGCCAGCAGTTCAGGAGTACGGGGGTCCACTGAAGCTTTCTTT | CASSSGVRGSTEAFF
NA | NA | TRBJ1-5 | 13 | TRBV10-2 | TGCGCCAGCAGTGGGACAGAAAATCAGCCCCAGCATTTT | CASSGTENQPQHF